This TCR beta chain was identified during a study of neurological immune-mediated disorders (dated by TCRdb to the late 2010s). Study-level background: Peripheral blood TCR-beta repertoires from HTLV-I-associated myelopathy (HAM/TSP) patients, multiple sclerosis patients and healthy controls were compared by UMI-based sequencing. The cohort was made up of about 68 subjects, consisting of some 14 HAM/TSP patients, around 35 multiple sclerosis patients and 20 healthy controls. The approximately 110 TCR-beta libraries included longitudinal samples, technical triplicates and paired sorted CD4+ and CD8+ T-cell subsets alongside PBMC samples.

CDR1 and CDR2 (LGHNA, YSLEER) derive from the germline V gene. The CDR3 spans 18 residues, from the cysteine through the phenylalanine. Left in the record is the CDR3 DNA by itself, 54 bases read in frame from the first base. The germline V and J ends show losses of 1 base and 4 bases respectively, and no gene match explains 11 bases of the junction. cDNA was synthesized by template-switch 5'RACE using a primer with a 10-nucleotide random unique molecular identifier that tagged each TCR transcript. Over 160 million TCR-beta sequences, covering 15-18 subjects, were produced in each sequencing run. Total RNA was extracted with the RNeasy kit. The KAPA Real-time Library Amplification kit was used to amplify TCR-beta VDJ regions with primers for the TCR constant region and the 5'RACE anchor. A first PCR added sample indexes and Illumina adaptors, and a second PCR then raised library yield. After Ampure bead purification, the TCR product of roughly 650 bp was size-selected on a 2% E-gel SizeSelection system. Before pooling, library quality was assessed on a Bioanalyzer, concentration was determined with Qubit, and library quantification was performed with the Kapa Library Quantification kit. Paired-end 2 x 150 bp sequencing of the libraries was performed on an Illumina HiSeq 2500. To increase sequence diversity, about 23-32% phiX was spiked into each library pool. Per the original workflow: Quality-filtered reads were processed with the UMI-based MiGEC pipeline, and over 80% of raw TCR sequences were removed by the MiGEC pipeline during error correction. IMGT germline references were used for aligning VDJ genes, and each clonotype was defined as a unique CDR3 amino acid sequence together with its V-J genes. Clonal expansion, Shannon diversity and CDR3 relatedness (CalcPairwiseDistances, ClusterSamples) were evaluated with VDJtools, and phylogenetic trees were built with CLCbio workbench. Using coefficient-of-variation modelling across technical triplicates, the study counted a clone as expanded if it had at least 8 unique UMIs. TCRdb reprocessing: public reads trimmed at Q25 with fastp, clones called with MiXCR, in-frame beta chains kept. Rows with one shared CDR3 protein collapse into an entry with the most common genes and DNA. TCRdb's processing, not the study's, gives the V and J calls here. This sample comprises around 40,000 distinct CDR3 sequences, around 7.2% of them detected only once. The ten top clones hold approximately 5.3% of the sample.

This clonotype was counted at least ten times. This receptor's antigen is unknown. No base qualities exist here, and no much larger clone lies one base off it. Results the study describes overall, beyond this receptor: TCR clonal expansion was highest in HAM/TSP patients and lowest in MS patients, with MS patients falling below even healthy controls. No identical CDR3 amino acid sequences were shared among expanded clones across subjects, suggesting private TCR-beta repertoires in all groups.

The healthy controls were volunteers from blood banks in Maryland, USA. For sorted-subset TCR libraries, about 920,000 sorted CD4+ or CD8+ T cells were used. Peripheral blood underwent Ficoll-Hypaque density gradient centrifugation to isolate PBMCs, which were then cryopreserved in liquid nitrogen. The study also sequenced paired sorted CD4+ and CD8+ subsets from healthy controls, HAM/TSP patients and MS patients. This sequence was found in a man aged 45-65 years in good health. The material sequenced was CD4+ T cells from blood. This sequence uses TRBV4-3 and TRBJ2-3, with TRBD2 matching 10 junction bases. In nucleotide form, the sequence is TGCGCCAGCAGCCAAGTGTCAGGTAGCGGGAGGTGGGCAGATACGCAGTATTTT. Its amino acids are CASSQVSGSGRWADTQYF.